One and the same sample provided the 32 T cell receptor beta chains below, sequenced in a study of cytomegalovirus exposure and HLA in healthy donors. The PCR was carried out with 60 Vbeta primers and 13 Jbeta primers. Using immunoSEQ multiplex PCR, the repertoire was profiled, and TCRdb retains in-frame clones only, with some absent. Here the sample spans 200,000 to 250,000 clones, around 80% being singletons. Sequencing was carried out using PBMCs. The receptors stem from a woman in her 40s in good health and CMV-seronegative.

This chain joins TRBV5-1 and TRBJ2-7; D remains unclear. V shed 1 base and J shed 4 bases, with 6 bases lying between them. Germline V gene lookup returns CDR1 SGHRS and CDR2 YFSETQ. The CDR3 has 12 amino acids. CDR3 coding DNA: TGCGCCAGCAGCTTGTCCCCGTACGAGCAGTACTTC. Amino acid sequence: CASSLSPYEQYF.

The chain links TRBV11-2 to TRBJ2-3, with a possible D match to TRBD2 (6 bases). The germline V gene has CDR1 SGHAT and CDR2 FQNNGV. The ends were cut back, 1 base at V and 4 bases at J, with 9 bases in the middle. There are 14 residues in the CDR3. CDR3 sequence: CASSLAGVADTQYF. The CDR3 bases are TGTGCCAGCAGCTTAGCGGGGGTGGCAGATACGCAGTATTTT.

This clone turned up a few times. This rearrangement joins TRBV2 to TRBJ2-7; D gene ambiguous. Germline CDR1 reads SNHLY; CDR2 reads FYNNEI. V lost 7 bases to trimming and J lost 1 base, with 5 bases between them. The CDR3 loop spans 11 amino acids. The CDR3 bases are TGTGCCAGCACGACTTCCTACGAGCAGTACTTC. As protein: CASTTSYEQYF.

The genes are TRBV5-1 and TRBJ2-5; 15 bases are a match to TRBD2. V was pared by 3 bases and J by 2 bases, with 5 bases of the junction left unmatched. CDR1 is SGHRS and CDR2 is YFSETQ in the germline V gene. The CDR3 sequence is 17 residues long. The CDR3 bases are TGCGCCAGCAGCTCCGCCGGGACTAGCGGGGGGCAAGAGACCCAGTACTTC. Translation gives CASSSAGTSGGQETQYF. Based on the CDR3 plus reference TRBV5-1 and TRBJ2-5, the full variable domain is KAGVTQTPRYLIKTRGQQVTLSCSPISGHRSVSWYQQTPGQGLQFLFEYFSETQRNKGNFPGRFSGRQFSNSRSEMNVSTLELGDSALYLCASSSAGTSGGQETQYFGPGTRLLVL.

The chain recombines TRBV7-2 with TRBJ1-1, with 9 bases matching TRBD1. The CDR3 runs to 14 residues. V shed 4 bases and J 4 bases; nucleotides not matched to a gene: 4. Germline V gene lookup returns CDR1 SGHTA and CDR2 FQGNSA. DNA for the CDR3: TGTGCCAGCAGCTGGATGACAGGGGGCACTGAAGCTTTCTTT. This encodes CASSWMTGGTEAFF.

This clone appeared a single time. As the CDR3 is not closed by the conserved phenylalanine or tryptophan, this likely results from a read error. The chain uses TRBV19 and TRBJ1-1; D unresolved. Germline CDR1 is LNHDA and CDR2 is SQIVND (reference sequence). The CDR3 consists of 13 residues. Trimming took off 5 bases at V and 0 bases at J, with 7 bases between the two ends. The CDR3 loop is CASSEGLNTEAFL. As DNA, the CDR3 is TGTGCCAGTAGTGAGGGATTGAACACTGAAGCTTTCCTT.

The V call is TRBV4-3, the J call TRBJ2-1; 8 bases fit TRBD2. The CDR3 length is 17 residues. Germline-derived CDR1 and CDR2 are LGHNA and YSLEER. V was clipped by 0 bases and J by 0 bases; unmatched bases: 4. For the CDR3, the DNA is TGCGCCAGCAGCCAAGACACGGGGGGGAGCTCCTACAATGAGCAGTTCTTC. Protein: CASSQDTGGSSYNEQFF.

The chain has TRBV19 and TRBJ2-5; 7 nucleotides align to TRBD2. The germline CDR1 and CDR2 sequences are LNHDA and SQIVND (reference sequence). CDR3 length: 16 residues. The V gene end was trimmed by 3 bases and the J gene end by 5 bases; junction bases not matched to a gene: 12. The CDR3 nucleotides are TGTGCCAGTAGTATGCATCTGGCGGGGGTGGGGGAGACCCAGTACTTC. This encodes CASSMHLAGVGETQYF.

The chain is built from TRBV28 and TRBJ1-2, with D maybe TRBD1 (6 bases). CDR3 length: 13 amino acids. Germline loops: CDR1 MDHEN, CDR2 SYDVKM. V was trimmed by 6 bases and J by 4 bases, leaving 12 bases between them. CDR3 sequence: CASRGGHLYGYTF. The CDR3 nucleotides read TGTGCCAGCAGGGGGGGGCACCTCTATGGCTACACCTTC.

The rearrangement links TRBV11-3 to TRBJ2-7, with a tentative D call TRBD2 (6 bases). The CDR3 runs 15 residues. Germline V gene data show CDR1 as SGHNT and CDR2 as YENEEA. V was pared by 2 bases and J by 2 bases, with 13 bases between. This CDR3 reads CASSLITRTTYEQYF. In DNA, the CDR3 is TGTGCCAGCAGCTTAATTACAAGGACTACCTACGAGCAGTACTTC.

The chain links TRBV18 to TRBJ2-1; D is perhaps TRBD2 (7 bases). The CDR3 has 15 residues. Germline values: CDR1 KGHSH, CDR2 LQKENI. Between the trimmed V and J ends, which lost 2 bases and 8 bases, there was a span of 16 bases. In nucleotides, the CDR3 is TGTGCCAGCTCACCATCGGGGGGCGGCGTGCATGAGCAGTTCTTC. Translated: CASSPSGGGVHEQFF.

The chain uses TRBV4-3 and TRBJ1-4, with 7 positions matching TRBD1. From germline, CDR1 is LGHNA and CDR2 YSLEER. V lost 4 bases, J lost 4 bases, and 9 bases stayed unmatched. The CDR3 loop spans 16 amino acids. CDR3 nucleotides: TGCGCCAGCAGCCCTTCTTACGGGACAGTTAATGAAAAACTGTTTTTT. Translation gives CASSPSYGTVNEKLFF.

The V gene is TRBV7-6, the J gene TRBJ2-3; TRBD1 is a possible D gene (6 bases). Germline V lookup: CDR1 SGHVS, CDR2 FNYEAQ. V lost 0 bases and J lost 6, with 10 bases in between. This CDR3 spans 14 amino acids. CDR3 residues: CASSLASQGDTQYF. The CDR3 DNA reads TGTGCCAGCAGCTTAGCTAGCCAGGGGGATACGCAGTATTTT.

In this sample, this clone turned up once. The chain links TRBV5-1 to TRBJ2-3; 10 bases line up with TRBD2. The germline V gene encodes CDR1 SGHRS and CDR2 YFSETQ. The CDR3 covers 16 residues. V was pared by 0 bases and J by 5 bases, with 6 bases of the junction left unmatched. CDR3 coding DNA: TGCGCCAGCAGCTTGGCCCCTAGCGGGGGTAAAGATACGCAGTATTTT. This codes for CASSLAPSGGKDTQYF.

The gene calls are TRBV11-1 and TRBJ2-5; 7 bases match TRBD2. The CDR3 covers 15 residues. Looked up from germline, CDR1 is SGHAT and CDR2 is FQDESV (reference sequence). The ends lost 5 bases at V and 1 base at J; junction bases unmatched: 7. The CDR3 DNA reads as TGTGCCAGCAGCCGAAAAGCGGGAACCCAAGAGACCCAGTACTTC. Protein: CASSRKAGTQETQYF.

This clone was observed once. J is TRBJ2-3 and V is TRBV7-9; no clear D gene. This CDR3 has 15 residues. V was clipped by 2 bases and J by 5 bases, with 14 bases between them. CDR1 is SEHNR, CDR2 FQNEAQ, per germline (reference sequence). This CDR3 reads CASSLSGPFGDTQYF. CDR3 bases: TGTGCCAGCAGCTTATCTGGCCCGTTTGGAGATACGCAGTATTTT.

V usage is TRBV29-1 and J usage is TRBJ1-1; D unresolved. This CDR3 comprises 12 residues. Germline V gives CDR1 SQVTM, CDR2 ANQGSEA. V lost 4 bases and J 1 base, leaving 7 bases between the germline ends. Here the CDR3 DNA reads TGCAGCGTTGGCGCATCGAACACTGAAGCTTTCTTT. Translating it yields CSVGASNTEAFF.

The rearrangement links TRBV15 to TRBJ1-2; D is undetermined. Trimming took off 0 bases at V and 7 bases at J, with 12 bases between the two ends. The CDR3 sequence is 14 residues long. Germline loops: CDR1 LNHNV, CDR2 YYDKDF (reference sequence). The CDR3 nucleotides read TGTGCCACCAGCAGAGACCGAGTAGTTGGTGGCTACACCTTC. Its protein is CATSRDRVVGGYTF.

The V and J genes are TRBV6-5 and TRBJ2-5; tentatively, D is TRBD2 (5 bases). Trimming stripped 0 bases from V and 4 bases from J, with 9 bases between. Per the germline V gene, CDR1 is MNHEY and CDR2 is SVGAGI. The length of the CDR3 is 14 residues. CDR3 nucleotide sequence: TGTGCCAGCAGTTACTCTAGCCTAGCAGAGACCCAGTACTTC. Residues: CASSYSSLAETQYF.

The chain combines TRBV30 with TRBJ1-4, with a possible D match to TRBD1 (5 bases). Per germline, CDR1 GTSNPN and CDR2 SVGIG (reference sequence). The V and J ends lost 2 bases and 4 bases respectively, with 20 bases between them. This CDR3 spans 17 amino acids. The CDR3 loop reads CAWSLGGVNIYNEKLFF. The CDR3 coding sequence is TGTGCCTGGAGTCTGGGAGGGGTCAACATTTATAATGAAAAACTGTTTTTT. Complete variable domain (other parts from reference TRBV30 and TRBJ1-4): SQTIHQWPATLVQPVGSPLSLECTVEGTSNPNLYWYRQAAGRGLQLLFYSVGIGQISSEVPQNLSASRPQDRQFILSSKKLLLSDSGFYLCAWSLGGVNIYNEKLFFGSGTQLSVL.

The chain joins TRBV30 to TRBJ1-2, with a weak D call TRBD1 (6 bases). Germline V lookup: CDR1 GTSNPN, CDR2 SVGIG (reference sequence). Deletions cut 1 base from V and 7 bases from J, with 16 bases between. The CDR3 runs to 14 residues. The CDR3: CAWSGATGYFGYTF. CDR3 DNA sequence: TGTGCCTGGAGTGGTGCGACAGGTTATTTTGGCTACACCTTC.

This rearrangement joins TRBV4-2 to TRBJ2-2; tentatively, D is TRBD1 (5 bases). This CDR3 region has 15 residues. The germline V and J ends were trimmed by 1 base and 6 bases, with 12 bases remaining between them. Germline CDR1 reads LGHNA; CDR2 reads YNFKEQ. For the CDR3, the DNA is TGTGCCAGCAGCCAAGGTGGTACAGGTTCCGGGGAGCTGTTTTTT. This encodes CASSQGGTGSGELFF.

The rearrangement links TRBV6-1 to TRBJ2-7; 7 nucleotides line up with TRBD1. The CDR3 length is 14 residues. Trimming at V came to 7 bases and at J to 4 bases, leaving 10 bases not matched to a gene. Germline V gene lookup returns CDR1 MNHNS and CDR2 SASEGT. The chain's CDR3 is CASKGEDRTYEQYF. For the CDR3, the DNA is TGTGCCAGCAAAGGAGAGGACAGGACGTACGAGCAGTACTTC.

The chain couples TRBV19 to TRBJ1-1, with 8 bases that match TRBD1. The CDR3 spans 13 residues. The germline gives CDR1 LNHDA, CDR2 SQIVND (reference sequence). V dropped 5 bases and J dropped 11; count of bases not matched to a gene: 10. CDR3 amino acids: CASSPTGVRDAFF. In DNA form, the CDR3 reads TGTGCCAGTAGTCCGACAGGGGTAAGGGATGCTTTCTTT.

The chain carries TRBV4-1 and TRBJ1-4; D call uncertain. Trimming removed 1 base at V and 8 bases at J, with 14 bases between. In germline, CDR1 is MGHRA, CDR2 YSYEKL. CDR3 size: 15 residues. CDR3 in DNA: TGCGCCAGCAGCCAAGTAGCGACCAGCGAGGAAAAACTGTTTTTT. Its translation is CASSQVATSEEKLFF.

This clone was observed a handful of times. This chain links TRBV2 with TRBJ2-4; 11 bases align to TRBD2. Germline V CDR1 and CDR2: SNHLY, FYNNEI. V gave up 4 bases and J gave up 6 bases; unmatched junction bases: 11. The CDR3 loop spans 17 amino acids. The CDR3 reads CASSGASGGLLLNIQYF. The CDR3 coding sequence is TGTGCCAGCAGTGGGGCTAGCGGGGGGCTTCTTTTAAACATTCAGTACTTC.

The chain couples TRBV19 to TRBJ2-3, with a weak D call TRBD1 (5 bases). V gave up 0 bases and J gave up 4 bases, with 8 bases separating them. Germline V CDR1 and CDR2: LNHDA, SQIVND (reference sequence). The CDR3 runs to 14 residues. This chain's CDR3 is CASSIDRAADTQYF. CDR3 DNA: TGTGCCAGTAGTATAGACAGGGCGGCAGATACGCAGTATTTT.

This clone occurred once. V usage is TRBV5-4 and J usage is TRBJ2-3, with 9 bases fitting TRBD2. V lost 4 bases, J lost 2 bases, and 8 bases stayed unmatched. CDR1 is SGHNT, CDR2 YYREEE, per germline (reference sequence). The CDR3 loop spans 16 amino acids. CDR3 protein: CASSIPGTSPTDTQYF. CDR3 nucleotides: TGTGCCAGCAGCATTCCCGGGACTAGCCCCACAGATACGCAGTATTTT.

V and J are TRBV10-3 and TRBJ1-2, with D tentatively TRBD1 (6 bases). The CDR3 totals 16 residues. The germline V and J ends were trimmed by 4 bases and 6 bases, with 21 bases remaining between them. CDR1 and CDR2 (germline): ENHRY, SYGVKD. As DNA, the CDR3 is TGTGCCATCAGTGCCTTTCTAACAGGGAATAGGGATGGCTACACCTTC. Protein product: CAISAFLTGNRDGYTF.

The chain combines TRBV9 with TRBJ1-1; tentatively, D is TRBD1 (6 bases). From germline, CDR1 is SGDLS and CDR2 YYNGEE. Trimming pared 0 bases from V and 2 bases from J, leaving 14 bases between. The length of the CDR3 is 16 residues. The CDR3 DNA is TGTGCCAGCAGCGTAGGGGGGCGAGGGATCAACACTGAAGCTTTCTTT. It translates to CASSVGGRGINTEAFF.

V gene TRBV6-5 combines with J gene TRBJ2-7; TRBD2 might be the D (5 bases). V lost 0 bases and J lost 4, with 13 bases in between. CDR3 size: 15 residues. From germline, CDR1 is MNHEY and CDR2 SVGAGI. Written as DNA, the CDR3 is TGTGCCAGCAGTTACTCGAGACTAACAGTTTACGAGCAGTACTTC. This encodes CASSYSRLTVYEQYF.

DNA for the CDR3: TGTGCCATCGGAGACGGACACAATCAGCCCCAGCATTTT. Translation gives CAIGDGHNQPQHF. The chain combines TRBV15 with TRBJ1-5; D is perhaps TRBD1 (5 bases). Trimming stripped 10 bases from V and 3 bases from J, with 13 bases between. This CDR3 has 13 amino acids. The V gene's germline CDR1 is LNHNV and CDR2 YYDKDF (reference sequence).